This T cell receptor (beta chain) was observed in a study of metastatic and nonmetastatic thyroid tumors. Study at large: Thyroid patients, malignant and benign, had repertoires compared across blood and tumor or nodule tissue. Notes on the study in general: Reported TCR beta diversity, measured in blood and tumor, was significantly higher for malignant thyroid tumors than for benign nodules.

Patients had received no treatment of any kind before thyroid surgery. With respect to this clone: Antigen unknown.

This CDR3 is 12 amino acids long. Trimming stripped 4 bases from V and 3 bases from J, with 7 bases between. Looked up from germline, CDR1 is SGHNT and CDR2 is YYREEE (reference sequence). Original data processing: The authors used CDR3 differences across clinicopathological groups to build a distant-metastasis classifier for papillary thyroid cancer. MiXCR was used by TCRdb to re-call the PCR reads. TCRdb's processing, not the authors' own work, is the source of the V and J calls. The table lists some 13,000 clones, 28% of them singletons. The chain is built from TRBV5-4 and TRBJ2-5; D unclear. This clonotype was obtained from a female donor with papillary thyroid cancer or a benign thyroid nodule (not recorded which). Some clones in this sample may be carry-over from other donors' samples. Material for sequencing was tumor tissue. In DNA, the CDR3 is TGTGCCAGCAGCCCAAACAAAGAGACCCAGTACTTC. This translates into CASSPNKETQYF.